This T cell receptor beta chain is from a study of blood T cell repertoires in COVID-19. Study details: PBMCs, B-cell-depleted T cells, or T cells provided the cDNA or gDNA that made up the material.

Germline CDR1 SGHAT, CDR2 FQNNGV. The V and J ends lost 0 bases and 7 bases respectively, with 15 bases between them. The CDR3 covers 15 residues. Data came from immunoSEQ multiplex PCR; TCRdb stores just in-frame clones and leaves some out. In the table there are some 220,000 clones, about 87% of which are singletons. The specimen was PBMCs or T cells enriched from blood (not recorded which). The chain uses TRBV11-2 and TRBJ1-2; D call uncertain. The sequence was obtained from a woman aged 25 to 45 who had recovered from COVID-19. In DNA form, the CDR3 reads TGTGCCAGCAGCTTAGAGAAGGGAGGAATAAGTGGCTACACCTTC. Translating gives CASSLEKGGISGYTF.